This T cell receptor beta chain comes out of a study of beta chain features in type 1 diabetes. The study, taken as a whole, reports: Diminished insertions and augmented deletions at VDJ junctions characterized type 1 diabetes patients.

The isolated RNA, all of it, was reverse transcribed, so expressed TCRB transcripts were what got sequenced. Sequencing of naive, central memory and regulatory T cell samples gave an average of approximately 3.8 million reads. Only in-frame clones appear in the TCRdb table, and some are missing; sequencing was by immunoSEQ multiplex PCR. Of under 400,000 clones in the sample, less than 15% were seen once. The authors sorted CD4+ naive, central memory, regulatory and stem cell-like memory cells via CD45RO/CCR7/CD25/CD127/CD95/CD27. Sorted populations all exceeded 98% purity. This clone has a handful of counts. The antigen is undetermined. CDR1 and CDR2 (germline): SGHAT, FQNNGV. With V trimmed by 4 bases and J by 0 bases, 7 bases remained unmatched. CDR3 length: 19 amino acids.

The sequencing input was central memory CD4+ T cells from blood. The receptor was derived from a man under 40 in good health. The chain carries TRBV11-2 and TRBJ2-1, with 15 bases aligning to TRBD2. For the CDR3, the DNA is TGTGCCAGCAGCTCCTGGACTAGCGGGAGGGCCCGCTCCTACAATGAGCAGTTCTTC. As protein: CASSSWTSGRARSYNEQFF.